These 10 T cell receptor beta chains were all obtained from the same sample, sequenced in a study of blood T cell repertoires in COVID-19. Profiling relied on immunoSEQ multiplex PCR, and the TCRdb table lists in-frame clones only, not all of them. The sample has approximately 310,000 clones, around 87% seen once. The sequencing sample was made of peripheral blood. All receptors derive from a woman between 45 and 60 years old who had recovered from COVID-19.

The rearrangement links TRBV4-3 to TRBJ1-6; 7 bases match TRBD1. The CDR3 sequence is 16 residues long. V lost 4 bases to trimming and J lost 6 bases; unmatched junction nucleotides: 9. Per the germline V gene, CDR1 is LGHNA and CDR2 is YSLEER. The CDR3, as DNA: TGCGCCAGCAGCCTATACCGGGACAGCGCTAATTCACCCCTCCACTTT. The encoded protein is CASSLYRDSANSPLHF.

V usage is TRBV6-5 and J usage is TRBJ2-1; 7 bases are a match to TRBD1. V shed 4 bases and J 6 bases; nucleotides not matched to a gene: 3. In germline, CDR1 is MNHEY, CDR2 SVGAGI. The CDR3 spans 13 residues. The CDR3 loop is CASSLGQFNEQFF. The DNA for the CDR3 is TGTGCCAGCAGTTTGGGACAGTTCAATGAGCAGTTCTTC.

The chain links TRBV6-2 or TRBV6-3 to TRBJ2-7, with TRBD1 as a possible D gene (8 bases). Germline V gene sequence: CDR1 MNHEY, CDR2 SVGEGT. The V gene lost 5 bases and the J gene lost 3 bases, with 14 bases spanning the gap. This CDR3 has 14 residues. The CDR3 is CASSRTGRVYEQYF. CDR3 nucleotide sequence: TGTGCCAGCAGTCGGACAGGGAGGGTCTACGAGCAGTACTTC.

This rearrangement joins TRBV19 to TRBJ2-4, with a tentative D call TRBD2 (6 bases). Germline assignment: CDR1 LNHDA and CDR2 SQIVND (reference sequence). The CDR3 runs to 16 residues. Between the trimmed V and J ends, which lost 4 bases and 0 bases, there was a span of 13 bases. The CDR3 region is CASSTPREAAKNIQYF. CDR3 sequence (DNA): TGTGCCAGTAGTACCCCAAGGGAGGCAGCCAAAAACATTCAGTACTTC.

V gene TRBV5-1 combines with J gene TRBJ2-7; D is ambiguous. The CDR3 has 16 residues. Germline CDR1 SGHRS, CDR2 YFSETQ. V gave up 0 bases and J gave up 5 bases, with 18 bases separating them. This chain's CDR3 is CASSLDLGLAPDEQYF. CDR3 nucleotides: TGCGCCAGCAGCTTGGATCTTGGGTTAGCCCCAGACGAGCAGTACTTC.

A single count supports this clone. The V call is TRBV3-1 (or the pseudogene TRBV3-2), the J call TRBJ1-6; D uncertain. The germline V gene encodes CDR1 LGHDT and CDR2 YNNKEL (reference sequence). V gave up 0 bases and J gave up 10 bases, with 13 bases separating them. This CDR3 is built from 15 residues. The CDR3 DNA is TGTGCCAGCAGCCAAGATGCCGGGGAGGAATCACCCCTCCACTTT. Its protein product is CASSQDAGEESPLHF.

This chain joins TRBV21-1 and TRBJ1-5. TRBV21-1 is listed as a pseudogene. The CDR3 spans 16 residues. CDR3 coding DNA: TGTGCCAGCAGCAAATCGGGGGGGGCTAGGGTGCGGCCCCAGCATTTT. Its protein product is CASSKSGGARVRPQHF.

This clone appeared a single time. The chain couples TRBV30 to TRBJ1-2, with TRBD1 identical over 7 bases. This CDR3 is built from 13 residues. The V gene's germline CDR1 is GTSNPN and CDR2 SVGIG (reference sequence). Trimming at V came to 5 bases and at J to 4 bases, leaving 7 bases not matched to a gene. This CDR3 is CAWERQGPYGYTF. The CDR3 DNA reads TGTGCCTGGGAACGACAGGGCCCCTATGGCTACACCTTC.

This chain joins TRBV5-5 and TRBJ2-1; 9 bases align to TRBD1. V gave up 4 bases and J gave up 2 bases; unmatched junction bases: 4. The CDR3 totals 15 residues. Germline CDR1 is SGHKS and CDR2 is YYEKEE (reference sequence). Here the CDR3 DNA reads TGTGCCAGCAGCCGCGGACAGGGGACCTACAATGAGCAGTTCTTC. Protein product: CASSRGQGTYNEQFF.

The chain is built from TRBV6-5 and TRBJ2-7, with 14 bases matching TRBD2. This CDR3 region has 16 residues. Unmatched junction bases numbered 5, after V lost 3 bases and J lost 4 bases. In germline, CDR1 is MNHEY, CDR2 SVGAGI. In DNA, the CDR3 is TGTGCCAGCAGTTATCGGACTAGCGGGAGGCCTTACGAGCAGTACTTC. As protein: CASSYRTSGRPYEQYF.